What follows describes a single T cell receptor beta chain. What it binds is not known. The source of the sample is a study of fetal regulatory T cell absence and autoimmunity. Findings and caveats of the study: The oligoclonal enrichment was interpreted as supporting antigen-driven pancreatic autoimmunity before birth in IPEX syndrome. Cord blood and pancreas showed broadly similar TRB gene family usage.

Repertoires were generated with immunoSEQ multiplex PCR, while TCRdb's copy carries only in-frame clones and drops some. The sample includes approximately 94,000 clones, around 72% of them seen just once. V was cut by 3 bases and J by 1 base, with 12 bases left in between. The germline V gene has CDR1 SGDLS and CDR2 YYNGEE. The CDR3 contains 15 residues. The sequenced sample consisted of pancreas tissue. V and J are TRBV9 and TRBJ2-3, with a weak D call TRBD2 (6 bases). The receptor was derived from a male donor with IPEX syndrome. This CDR3 is CASSAQGGGTDTQYF. DNA of the CDR3: TGTGCCAGCAGCGCCCAGGGCGGGGGCACAGATACGCAGTATTTT.